The present entry profiles one TCR beta chain with its context. Trimming removed 6 bases from V and 16 bases from J; junction bases left unmatched: 9. This CDR3 is 12 amino acids long. The sample comes from a study of blood T cell repertoires in COVID-19. Study-level information: Sources were T cells, B-cell-depleted T cells, or PBMCs; the material itself was cDNA or gDNA.

The repertoire was sequenced with immunoSEQ multiplex PCR; TCRdb's copy has only in-frame clones and lacks some. Among approximately 190,000 clones listed, about 80% were seen once. V usage is TRBV12-3 or TRBV12-4 and J usage is TRBJ1-6; 7 nucleotides line up with TRBD1. The sequence derives from a young man with active or convalescent COVID-19. Material: peripheral blood. The CDR3 DNA follows: TGTGCCAGCAGCTTCGGACAGGCCGTACTCCACTTT. This sequence encodes CASSFGQAVLHF.